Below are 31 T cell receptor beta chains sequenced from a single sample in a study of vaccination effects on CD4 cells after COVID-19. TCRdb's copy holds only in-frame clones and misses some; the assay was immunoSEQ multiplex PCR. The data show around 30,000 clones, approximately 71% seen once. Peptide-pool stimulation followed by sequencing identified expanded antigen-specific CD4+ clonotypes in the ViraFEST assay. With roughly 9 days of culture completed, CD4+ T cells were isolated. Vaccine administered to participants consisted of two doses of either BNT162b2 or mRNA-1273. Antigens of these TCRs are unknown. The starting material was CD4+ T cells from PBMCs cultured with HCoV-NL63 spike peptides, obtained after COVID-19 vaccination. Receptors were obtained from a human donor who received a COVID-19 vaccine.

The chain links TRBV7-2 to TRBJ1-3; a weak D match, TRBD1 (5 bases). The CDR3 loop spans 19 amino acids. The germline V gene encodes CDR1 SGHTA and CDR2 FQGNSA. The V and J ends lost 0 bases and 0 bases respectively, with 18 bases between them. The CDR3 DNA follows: TGTGCCAGCAGCTTAGCGCTTTGGGCCAAGGGGTCCTCTGGAAACACCATATATTTT. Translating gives CASSLALWAKGSSGNTIYF. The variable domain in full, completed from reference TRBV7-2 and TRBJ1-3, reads GAGVSQSPSNKVTEKGKDVELRCDPISGHTALYWYRQSLGQGLEFLIYFQGNSAPDKSGLPSDRFSAERTGGSVSTLTIQRTQQEDSAVYLCASSLALWAKGSSGNTIYFGEGSWLTVV.

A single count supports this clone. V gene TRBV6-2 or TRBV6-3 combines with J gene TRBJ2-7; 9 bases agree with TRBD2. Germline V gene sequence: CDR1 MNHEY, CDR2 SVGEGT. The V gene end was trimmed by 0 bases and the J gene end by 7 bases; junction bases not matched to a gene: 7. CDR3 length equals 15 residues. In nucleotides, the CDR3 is TGTGCCAGCAGTTACTCTAGCGGGAGTTTCGGAGAGCAGTACTTC. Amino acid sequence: CASSYSSGSFGEQYF.

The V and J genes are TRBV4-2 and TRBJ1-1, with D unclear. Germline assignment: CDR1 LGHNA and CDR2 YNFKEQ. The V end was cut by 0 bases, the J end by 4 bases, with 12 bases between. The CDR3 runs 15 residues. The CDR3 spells CASSQEHVAGTEAFF. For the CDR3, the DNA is TGTGCCAGCAGCCAAGAACATGTGGCAGGCACTGAAGCTTTCTTT.

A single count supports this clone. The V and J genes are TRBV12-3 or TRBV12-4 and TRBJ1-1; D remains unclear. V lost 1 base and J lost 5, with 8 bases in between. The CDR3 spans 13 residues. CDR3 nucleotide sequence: TGTGCCAGCAGTTTAGTGGGTCGGACTGAAGCTTTCTTT. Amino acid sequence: CASSLVGRTEAFF.

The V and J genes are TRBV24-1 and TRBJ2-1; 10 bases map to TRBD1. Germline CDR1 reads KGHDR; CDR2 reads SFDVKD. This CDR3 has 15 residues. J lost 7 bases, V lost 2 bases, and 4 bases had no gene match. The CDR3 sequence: CATSDSGTGENEQFF. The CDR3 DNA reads TGTGCCACCAGTGATTCCGGGACAGGGGAGAATGAGCAGTTCTTC.

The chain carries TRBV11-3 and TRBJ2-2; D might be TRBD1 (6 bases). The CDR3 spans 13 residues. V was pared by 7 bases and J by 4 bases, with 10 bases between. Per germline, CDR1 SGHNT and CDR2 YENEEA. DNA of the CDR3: TGTGCCAGCACCTCGGACAGCACCGGGGAGCTGTTTTTT. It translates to CASTSDSTGELFF.

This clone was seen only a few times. The CDR3 spells CSASSTDEKLFF. As DNA, the CDR3 is TGCAGTGCTAGTTCTACAGACGAAAAACTGTTTTTT. The chain is built from TRBV20-1 and TRBJ1-4; D is undetermined. The CDR3 is 12 residues long. Germline CDR1 is DFQATT and CDR2 is SNEGSKA (reference sequence). Deletions cut 3 bases from V and 8 bases from J, with 10 bases between.

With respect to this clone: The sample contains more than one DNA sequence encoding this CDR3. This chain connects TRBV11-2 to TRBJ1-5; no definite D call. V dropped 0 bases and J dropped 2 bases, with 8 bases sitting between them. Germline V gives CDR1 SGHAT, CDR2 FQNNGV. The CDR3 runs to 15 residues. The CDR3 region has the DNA TGTGCCAGCAGCTTAGATCGGGGAGGCAATCAGCCCCAGCATTTT. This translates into CASSLDRGGNQPQHF.

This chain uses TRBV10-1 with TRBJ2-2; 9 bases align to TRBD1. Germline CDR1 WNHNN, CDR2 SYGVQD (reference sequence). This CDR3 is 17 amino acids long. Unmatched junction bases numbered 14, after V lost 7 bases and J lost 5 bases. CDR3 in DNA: TGCGCCAGCACCCGAGGGGTACAGGGGGCCGGGACCGGGGAGCTGTTTTTT. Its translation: CASTRGVQGAGTGELFF.

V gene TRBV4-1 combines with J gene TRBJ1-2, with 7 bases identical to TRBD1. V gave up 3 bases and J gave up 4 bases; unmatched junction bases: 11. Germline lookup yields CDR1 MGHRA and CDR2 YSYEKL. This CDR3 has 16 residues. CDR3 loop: CASSHAPQGDAYGYTF. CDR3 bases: TGCGCCAGCAGCCACGCCCCCCAGGGGGACGCCTATGGCTACACCTTC.

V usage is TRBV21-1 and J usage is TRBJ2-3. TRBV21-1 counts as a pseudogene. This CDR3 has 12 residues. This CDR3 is CATLSWPDTQYF. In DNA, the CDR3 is TGTGCCACCCTATCTTGGCCAGATACGCAGTATTTT.

The CDR3: CSERDSAGGYTF. CDR3 coding DNA: TGCAGCGAACGGGACTCTGCGGGCGGCTACACCTTC. This sequence joins TRBV29-1 and TRBJ1-2; a possible D gene is TRBD1 (5 bases). Per germline, CDR1 SQVTM and CDR2 ANQGSEA. The V and J ends lost 7 bases and 8 bases respectively, with 17 bases between them. The CDR3 has 12 residues.

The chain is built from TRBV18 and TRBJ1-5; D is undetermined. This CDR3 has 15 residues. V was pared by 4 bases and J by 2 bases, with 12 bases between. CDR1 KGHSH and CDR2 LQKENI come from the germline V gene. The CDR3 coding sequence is TGTGCCAGCTCACTTCTCGCGGGCGGCAATCAGCCCCAGCATTTT. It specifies CASSLLAGGNQPQHF.

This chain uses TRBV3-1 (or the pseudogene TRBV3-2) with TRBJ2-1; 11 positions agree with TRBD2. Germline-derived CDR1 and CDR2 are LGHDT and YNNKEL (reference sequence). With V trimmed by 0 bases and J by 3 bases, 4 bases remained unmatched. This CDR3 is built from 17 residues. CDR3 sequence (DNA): TGTGCCAGCAGCCAAGAAGCCACTAGCGGGAGCTACAATGAGCAGTTCTTC. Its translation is CASSQEATSGSYNEQFF.

The CDR3 sequence: CAITQSWTGGTVGELFF. In nucleotides, the CDR3 is TGTGCCATCACCCAATCCTGGACAGGGGGCACGGTCGGGGAGCTGTTTTTT. The V call is TRBV10-3, the J call TRBJ2-2; 11 bases map to TRBD1. V gave up 7 bases and J gave up 7 bases; unmatched junction bases: 14. Germline V gene lookup returns CDR1 ENHRY and CDR2 SYGVKD. The CDR3 runs to 17 residues.

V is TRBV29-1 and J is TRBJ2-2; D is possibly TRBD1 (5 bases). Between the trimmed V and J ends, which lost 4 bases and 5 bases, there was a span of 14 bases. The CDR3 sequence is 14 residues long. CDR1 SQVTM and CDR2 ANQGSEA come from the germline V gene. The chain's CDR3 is CSVGTGAGTGELFF. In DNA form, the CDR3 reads TGCAGCGTTGGAACAGGTGCCGGAACCGGGGAGCTGTTTTTT.

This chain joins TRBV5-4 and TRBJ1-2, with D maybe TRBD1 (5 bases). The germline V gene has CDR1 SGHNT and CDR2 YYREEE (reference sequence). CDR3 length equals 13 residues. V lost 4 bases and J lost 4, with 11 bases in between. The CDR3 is CASSLSGTYGYTF. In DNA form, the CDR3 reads TGTGCCAGCAGCCTAAGCGGGACCTATGGCTACACCTTC.

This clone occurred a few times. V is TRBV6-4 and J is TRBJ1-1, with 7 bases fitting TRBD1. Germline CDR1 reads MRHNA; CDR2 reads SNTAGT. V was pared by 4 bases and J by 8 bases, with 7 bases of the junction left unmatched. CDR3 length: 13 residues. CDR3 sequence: CASSALLGQEAFF. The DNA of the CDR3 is TGTGCCAGCAGTGCCCTATTGGGACAGGAAGCTTTCTTT.

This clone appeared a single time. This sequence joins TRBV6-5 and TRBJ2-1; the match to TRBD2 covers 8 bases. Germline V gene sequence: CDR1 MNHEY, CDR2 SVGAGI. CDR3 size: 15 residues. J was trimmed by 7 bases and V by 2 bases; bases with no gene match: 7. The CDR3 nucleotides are TGTGCCAGCAGTTACATGGGGCTAGCGGGTAATGAGCAGTTCTTC. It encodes CASSYMGLAGNEQFF.

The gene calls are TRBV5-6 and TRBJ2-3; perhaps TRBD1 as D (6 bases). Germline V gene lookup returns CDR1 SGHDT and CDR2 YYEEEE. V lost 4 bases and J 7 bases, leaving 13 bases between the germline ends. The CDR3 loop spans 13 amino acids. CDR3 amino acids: CASSVQGQYTQYF. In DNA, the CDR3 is TGTGCCAGCAGCGTACAGGGTCAGTATACGCAGTATTTT.

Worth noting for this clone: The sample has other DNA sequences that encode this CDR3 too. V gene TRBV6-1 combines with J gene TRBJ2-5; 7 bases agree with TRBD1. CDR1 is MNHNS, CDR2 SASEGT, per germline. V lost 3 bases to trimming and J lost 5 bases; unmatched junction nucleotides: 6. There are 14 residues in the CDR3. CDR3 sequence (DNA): TGTGCCAGCAGTGAGACAGGGATAGGCGAGACCCAGTACTTC. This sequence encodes CASSETGIGETQYF.

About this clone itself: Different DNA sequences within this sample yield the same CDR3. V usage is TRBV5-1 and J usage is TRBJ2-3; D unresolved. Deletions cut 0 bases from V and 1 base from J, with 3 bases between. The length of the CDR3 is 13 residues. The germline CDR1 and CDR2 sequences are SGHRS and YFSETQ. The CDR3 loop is CASSLAGTDTQYF. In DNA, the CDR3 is TGCGCCAGCAGCTTGGCCGGCACAGATACGCAGTATTTT.

The chain's CDR3 is CASATGGPTDTQYF. CDR3 DNA: TGTGCCAGCGCAACAGGGGGGCCCACAGATACGCAGTATTTT. This rearrangement joins TRBV5-5 to TRBJ2-3; 8 nucleotides agree with TRBD1. Unmatched junction bases numbered 6, after V lost 7 bases and J lost 2 bases. The CDR3 has 14 amino acids. Germline-derived CDR1 and CDR2 are SGHKS and YYEKEE (reference sequence).

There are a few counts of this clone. The CDR3 DNA sequence: TGTGCCACCAGTGACTCATGGACAAATCCTTCCTACGAGCAGTACTTC. Protein sequence: CATSDSWTNPSYEQYF. The rearrangement links TRBV24-1 to TRBJ2-7, with D perhaps TRBD1 (5 bases). The V end was cut by 4 bases, the J end by 1 base, with 16 bases between. Germline V gene data show CDR1 as KGHDR and CDR2 as SFDVKD. The CDR3 has 16 residues.

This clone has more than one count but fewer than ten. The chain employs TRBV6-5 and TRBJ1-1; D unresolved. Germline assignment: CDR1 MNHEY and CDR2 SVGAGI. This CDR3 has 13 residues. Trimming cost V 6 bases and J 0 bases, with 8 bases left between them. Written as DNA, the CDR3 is TGTGCCAGCAGCCTAGAGTTGAACACTGAAGCTTTCTTT. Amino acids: CASSLELNTEAFF.

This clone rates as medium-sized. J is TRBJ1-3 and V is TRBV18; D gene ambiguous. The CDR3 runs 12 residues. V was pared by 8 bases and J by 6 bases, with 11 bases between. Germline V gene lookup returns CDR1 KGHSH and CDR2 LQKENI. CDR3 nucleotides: TGTGCCAGCGAGAAAACAGAAAACACCATATATTTT. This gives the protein CASEKTENTIYF.

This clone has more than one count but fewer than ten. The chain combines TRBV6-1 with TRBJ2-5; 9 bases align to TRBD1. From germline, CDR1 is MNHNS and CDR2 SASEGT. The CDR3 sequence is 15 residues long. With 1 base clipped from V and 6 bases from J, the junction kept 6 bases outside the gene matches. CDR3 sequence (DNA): TGTGCCAGCAGTGAAGTAGGGACAGGGCTGCAGACCCAGTACTTC. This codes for CASSEVGTGLQTQYF.

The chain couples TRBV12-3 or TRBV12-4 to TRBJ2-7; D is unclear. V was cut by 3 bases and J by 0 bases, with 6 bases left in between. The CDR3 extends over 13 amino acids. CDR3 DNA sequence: TGTGCCAGCAGTTTTTCGACCTCCTACGAGCAGTACTTC. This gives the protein CASSFSTSYEQYF.

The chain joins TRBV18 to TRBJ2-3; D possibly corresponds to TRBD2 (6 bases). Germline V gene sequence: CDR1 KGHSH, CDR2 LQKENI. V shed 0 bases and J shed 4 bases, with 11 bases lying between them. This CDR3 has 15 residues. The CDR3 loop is CASSPPSGAADTQYF. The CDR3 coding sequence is TGTGCCAGCTCACCACCCTCGGGAGCAGCAGATACGCAGTATTTT.

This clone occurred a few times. Written as DNA, the CDR3 is TGTGCCAGCAGCTTTATCGGACAGGGTAACCAGCCCCAGCATTTT. Its protein product is CASSFIGQGNQPQHF. The chain couples TRBV7-2 to TRBJ1-5; 8 bases match TRBD1. The length of the CDR3 is 15 residues. The trim removed 3 bases at V and 7 bases at J, leaving 8 bases unmatched. Germline V gives CDR1 SGHTA, CDR2 FQGNSA.

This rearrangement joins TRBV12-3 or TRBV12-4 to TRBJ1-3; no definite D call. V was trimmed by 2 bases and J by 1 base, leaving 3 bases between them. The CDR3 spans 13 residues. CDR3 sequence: CASSLRSGNTIYF. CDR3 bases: TGTGCCAGCAGTTTAAGGTCTGGAAACACCATATATTTT.